The T cell receptor beta chain under discussion was sequenced for a study of T cells in Graves' hyperthyroidism and ophthalmopathy. TCR beta CDR3 region amplification was performed from RNA transcripts. Primed by the HTBI set, a first-round RT-PCR was run on the TCR CDR3. TCRdb redid the calling of the multiplex PCR reads with MiXCR, one entry per CDR3 protein. The profile shows 350,000 to 450,000 distinct CDR3 sequences, around 14% of them singletons. The CDR3 covers 13 residues. CDR1 is LNHDA, CDR2 SQIVND, per germline (reference sequence). V lost 7 bases and J 2 bases, leaving 11 bases between the germline ends. This clonotype was detected a few times.

Specimen: blood. This clonotype was obtained from a woman in her sixties or seventies with Graves' hyperthyroidism. This chain uses TRBV19 with TRBJ1-1; D unresolved. The CDR3 nucleotides are TGTGCCAGTACGCACTCATATAACACTGAAGCTTTCTTT. It specifies CASTHSYNTEAFF.